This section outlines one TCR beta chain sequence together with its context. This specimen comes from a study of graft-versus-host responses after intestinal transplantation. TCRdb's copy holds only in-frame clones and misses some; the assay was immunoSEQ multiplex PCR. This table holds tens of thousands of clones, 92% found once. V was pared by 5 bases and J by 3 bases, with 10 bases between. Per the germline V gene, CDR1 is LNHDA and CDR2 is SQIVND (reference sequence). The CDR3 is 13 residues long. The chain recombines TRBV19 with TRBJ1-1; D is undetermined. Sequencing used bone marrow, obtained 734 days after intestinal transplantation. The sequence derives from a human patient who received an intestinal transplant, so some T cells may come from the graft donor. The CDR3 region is CASSERWYTEAFF. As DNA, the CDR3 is TGTGCCAGTAGTGAGAGGTGGTACACTGAAGCTTTCTTT.